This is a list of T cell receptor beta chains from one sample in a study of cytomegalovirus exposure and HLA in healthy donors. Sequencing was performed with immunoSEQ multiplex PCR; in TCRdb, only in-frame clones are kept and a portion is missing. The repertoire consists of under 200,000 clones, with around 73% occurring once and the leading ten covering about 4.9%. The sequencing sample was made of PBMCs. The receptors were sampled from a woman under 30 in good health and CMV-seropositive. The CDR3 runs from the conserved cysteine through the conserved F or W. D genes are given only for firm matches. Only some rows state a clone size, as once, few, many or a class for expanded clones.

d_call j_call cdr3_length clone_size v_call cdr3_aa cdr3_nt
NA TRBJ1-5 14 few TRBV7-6 CASSLSGGNQPQHF TGTGCCAGCAGCTTATCCGGGGGCAATCAGCCCCAGCATTTT
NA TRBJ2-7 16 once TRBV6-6 CASSYRGDLSSYEQYF TGTGCCAGCAGTTACAGGGGCGACCTGAGCTCCTACGAGCAGTACTTC
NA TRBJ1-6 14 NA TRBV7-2 CASSTRTSGSPLHF TGTGCCAGCAGCACCAGGACATCGGGTTCACCCCTCCACTTT
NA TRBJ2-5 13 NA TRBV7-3 CASSLRGPETQYF TGTGCCAGCAGCTTAAGGGGGCCGGAGACCCAGTACTTC
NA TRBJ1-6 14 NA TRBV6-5 CASIGRRVDSPLHF TGTGCCAGCATCGGCCGCAGGGTCGATTCACCCCTCCACTTT
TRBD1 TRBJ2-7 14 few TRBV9 CASSVESGGYEQYF TGTGCCAGCAGCGTAGAGTCAGGGGGCTACGAGCAGTACTTC
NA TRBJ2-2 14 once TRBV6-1 CASSGGRVTGELFF TGTGCCAGCTCAGGTGGCAGGGTCACCGGGGAGCTGTTTTTT
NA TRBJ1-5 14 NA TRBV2 CASSIRQYNQPQHF TGTGCCAGCAGTATCAGACAGTATAATCAGCCCCAGCATTTT
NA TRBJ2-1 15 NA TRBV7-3 CASSPARGGAGEQFF TGTGCCAGCAGCCCTGCAAGGGGGGGGGCCGGGGAGCAGTTCTTC
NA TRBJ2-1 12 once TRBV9 CASSGREDEQFF TGTGCCAGCAGCGGCCGCGAGGATGAGCAGTTCTTC
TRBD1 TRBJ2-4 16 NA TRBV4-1 CASSQPDRGTKNIQYF TGCGCCAGCAGCCAGCCCGACAGGGGAACCAAAAACATTCAGTACTTC
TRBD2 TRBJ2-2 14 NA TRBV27 CASSLAANTGELFF TGTGCCAGCAGTCTAGCGGCGAACACCGGGGAGCTGTTTTTT
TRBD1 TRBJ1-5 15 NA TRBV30 CAWSGGTGPNQPQHF TGTGCCTGGAGTGGAGGGACAGGTCCTAATCAGCCCCAGCATTTT
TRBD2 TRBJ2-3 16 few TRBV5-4 CASSEATSGGAYTQYF TGTGCCAGCAGCGAGGCGACTAGCGGGGGGGCATATACGCAGTATTTT
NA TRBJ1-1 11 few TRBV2 CASRQGTEAFF TGTGCCAGCAGGCAGGGAACTGAAGCTTTCTTT
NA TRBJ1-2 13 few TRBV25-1 CASSERVSYGYTF TGTGCCAGCAGTGAACGGGTGTCCTATGGCTACACCTTC
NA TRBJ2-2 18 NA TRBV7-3 CASSLRPSGGSNTGELFF TGTGCCAGCAGCTTACGTCCCTCTGGAGGGTCGAACACCGGGGAGCTGTTTTTT
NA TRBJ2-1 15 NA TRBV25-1 CASSESGSADNEQFF TGTGCCAGCAGTGAATCTGGTTCAGCGGACAATGAGCAGTTCTTC
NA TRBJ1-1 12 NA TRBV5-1 CASSLGQSVAFF TGCGCCAGCAGCCTTGGACAGAGTGTAGCTTTCTTT
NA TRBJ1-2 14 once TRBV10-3 CAINGGRKGDGYTF TGTGCCATCAATGGGGGCAGGAAAGGAGATGGCTACACCTTC
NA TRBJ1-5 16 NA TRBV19 CASSIKYLRGGQPQHF TGTGCCAGTAGTATAAAGTACCTCAGGGGTGGTCAGCCCCAGCATTTT
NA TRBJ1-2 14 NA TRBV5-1 CASSPPDRNYGYTF TGCGCCAGCAGCCCCCCGGACAGAAACTATGGCTACACCTTC
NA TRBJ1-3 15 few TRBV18 CASSPDSGSGNTIYF TGTGCCAGCTCACCAGACTCGGGGTCTGGAAACACCATATATTTT
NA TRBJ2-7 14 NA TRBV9 CASSEQGLAYEQYF TGTGCCAGCAGCGAACAGGGCTTGGCCTACGAGCAGTACTTC
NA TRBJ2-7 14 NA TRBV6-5 CASSERQASYEQYF TGTGCCAGCAGTGAAAGACAGGCCTCCTACGAGCAGTACTTC
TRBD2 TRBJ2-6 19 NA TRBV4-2 CASSQVAFGGSSGANVLTF TGTGCCAGCAGCCAAGTGGCTTTCGGGGGGAGCTCTGGGGCCAACGTCCTGACTTTC
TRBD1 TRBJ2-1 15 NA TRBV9 CASSLSGTEYNEQFF TGTGCCAGCAGCCTCTCCGGGACAGAATACAATGAGCAGTTCTTC
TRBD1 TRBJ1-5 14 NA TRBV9 CASSVGDSYQPQHF TGTGCCAGCAGCGTAGGGGACAGTTATCAGCCCCAGCATTTT
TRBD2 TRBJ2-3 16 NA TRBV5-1 CASSVGTSGATDTQYF TGCGCCAGCAGCGTCGGGACTAGCGGGGCCACAGATACGCAGTATTTT
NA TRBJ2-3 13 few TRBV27 CATRGSGTDTQYF TGTGCCACCCGGGGGTCGGGCACAGATACGCAGTATTTT
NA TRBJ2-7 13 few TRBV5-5 CASSGRTPYEQYF TGTGCCAGCAGCGGGAGAACTCCCTACGAGCAGTACTTC
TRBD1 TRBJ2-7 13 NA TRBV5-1 CASSRDRGPEQYF TGCGCCAGCAGCAGGGACAGGGGGCCTGAGCAGTACTTC
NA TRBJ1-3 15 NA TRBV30 CAWDRGQILGNTIYF TGTGCCTGGGATCGTGGGCAAATCCTTGGAAACACCATATATTTT
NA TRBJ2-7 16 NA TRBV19 CASSGGQGAHSGEQYF TGTGCCAGTAGCGGGGGGCAGGGGGCCCACTCCGGCGAGCAGTACTTC
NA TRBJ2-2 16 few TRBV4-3 CASSQENGVNTGELFF TGCGCCAGCAGCCAAGAGAACGGTGTGAACACCGGGGAGCTGTTTTTT
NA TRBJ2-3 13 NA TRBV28 CASTPQAPDTQYF TGTGCCAGCACTCCCCAAGCCCCCGATACGCAGTATTTT
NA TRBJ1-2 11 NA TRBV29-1 CSVVATNSYTF TGCAGCGTTGTCGCAACTAATAGCTACACCTTC
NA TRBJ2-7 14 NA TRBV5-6 CASSLADYSYEQYF TGTGCCAGCAGCTTGGCGGACTACTCCTACGAGCAGTACTTC
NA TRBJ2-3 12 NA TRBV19 CASSLYTDTQYF TGTGCCAGTAGCCTATACACAGATACGCAGTATTTT
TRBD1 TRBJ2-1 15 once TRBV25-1 CASSDAETGHNEQFF TGTGCCAGCAGTGATGCCGAGACAGGGCACAATGAGCAGTTCTTC
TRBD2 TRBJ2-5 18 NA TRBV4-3 CASSQGSGLQGWQETQYF TGCGCCAGCAGCCAAGGTAGCGGGTTACAAGGATGGCAAGAGACCCAGTACTTC
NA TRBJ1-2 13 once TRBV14 CASSQQGPYGYTF TGTGCCAGCAGCCAACAGGGGCCCTATGGCTACACCTTC
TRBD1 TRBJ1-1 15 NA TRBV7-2 CASSPSRGLVREAFF TGTGCCAGCAGCCCCTCGAGGGGGCTGGTCCGTGAAGCTTTCTTT
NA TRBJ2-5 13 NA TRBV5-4 CASSQGGQETQYF TGTGCCAGCAGCCAGGGGGGACAAGAGACCCAGTACTTC